This T cell receptor beta chain was identified during a study of T cells in Graves' hyperthyroidism and ophthalmopathy. TCR beta CDR3 sequences were amplified from RNA transcripts. HTBI primers were employed in a first-round RT-PCR of the TCR CDR3. TCRdb passed the multiplex PCR reads through MiXCR, listing each CDR3 protein once. The sample carries roughly 750,000 distinct CDR3 sequences, less than 20% recorded once. Stable Graves' hyperthyroidism meant no ophthalmopathy progression within 18 months. The CDR3 has 16 residues. Trimming shortened V by 2 bases and J by 0 bases, and 11 bases separated the two germline ends. Germline V gives CDR1 SGHTA, CDR2 FQGTGA.

The sequence was obtained from a man between 18 and 29 years old with Graves' hyperthyroidism. The V and J genes are TRBV7-3 and TRBJ2-1; no clear D gene. Material: blood. The CDR3 DNA follows: TGTGCCAGCAGCTTATCCGGACCCCTCTCCTACAATGAGCAGTTCTTC. Encoded protein: CASSLSGPLSYNEQFF.